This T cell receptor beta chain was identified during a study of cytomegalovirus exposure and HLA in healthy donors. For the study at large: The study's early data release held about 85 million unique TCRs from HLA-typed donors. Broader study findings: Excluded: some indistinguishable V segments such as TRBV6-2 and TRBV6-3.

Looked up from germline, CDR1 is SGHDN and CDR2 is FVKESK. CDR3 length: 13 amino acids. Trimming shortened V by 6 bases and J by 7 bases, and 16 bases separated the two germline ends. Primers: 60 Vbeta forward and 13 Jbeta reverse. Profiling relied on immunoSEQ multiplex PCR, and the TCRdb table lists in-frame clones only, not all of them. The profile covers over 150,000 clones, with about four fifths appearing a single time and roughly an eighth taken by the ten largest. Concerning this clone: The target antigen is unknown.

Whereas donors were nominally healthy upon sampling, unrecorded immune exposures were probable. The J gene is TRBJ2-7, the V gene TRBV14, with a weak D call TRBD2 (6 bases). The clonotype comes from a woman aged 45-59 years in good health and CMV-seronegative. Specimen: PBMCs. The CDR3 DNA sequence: TGTGCCAGCAGTTGGGACTCCGCGGGGGAGCAGTACTTC. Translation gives CASSWDSAGEQYF.